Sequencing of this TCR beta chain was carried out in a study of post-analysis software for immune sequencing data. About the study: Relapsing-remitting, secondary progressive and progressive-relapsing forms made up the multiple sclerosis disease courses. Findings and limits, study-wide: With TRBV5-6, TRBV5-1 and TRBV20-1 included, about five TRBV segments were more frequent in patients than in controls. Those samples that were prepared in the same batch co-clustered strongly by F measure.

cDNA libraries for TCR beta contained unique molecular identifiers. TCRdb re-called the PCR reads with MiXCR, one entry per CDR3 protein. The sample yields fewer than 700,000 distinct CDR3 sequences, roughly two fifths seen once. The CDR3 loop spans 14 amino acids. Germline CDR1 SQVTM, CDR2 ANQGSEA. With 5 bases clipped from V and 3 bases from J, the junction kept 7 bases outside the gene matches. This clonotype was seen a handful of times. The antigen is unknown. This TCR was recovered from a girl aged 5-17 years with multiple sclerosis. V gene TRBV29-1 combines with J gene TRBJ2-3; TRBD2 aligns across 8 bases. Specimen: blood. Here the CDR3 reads CSVSSGGPTDTQYF. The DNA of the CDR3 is TGCAGCGTTTCGTCGGGGGGGCCGACAGATACGCAGTATTTT.